This T cell receptor beta chain was observed in a study of CD8+ T cells in alopecia areata. At the level of the study: Treatment of the treated patients consisted of oral tofacitinib, 5 to 10 mg twice daily. Study-wide results and caveats: Normal skin's resident alphabeta T cells are also sequenced in scalp samples.

In each case, RNA was isolated and then reverse transcribed into cDNA as the sequencing template. TCRdb keeps only in-frame clones here, not all; method: immunoSEQ multiplex PCR. The sample records roughly 73,000 clones, 29% being singletons. The V gene's germline CDR1 is SQVTM and CDR2 ANQGSEA. This CDR3 has 13 residues. V lost 6 bases and J lost 3, with 13 bases in between. Treatment described: oral pan-JAK inhibitor, 5-10 mg twice daily. This clone has only one observation. Antigen: not known. The V gene is TRBV29-1, the J gene TRBJ2-3; D is possibly TRBD1 (6 bases). This receptor was taken from a human donor with alopecia areata. The input for sequencing was CD8+ T cells sorted from blood, taken at week 4, from a patient treated with tofacitinib. The CDR3 DNA reads TGCAGCGTAGTCCAGGGGAGAACAGATACGCAGTATTTT. Protein: CSVVQGRTDTQYF.